The 22 T cell receptor beta chains below all came from one sample that was sequenced in a study of cytomegalovirus exposure and HLA in healthy donors. Primers: 60 Vbeta forward and 13 Jbeta reverse. Method: immunoSEQ multiplex PCR; TCRdb's copy keeps in-frame clones and lacks some. The profile shows about 140,000 clones, approximately 80% of them singletons. Sample: PBMCs. These receptors came from a woman between 18 and 29 years old in good health and CMV-seropositive.

The chain combines TRBV14 with TRBJ1-1, with TRBD1 matching 10 bases. The length of the CDR3 is 15 residues. Unmatched junction bases numbered 5, after V lost 4 bases and J lost 3 bases. Germline CDR1 and CDR2: SGHDN and FVKESK. CDR3 loop: CASSPGQGFYTEAFF. The CDR3 region has the DNA TGTGCCAGCAGCCCGGGACAGGGGTTCTACACTGAAGCTTTCTTT.

The chain employs TRBV5-4 and TRBJ1-5; 7 nucleotides agree with TRBD1. The CDR3 covers 13 residues. Germline loops: CDR1 SGHNT, CDR2 YYREEE (reference sequence). V lost 10 bases to trimming and J lost 4 bases; unmatched junction nucleotides: 8. This CDR3 is CAGPRTGNQPQHF. The CDR3 DNA follows: TGTGCCGGCCCTCGGACAGGAAATCAGCCCCAGCATTTT.

The rearrangement links TRBV6-4 to TRBJ2-1; 9 nucleotides line up with TRBD2. The germline V gene encodes CDR1 MRHNA and CDR2 SNTAGT. The V gene end was trimmed by 4 bases and the J gene end by 3 bases; junction bases not matched to a gene: 7. The CDR3 extends over 16 amino acids. CDR3 nucleotide sequence: TGTGCCAGCAGTGCTACCGGGACTAGCAGCTACAATGAGCAGTTCTTC. This codes for CASSATGTSSYNEQFF.

The rearrangement joins TRBV15 to TRBJ1-3; 7 nucleotides line up with TRBD1. CDR3 size: 17 residues. Germline loops: CDR1 LNHNV, CDR2 YYDKDF (reference sequence). Losses at the gene ends were 1 base for V and 0 bases for J; bases not matched to a gene: 6. CDR3 amino acids: CATSRAGQVDSGNTIYF. The CDR3 DNA sequence: TGTGCCACCAGCAGAGCTGGACAGGTAGACTCTGGAAACACCATATATTTT.

This chain uses TRBV11-1 with TRBJ2-7, with 13 bases lining up with TRBD2. CDR3 size: 17 residues. The germline CDR1 and CDR2 sequences are SGHAT and FQDESV (reference sequence). The trim removed 5 bases at V and 1 base at J, leaving 8 bases unmatched. The CDR3 loop reads CASSLTGTSGESYEQYF. In DNA, the CDR3 is TGTGCCAGCAGCCTGACCGGGACTAGCGGGGAGTCCTACGAGCAGTACTTC.

This clone was seen a handful of times. This rearrangement joins TRBV6-5 to TRBJ1-2, with TRBD1 matching 12 bases. This CDR3 region has 15 residues. Germline CDR1 and CDR2: MNHEY and SVGAGI. V trimming: 4 bases; J trimming: 9 bases; junction bases outside the gene matches: 9. Written as DNA, the CDR3 is TGTGCCAGCAGTTTCTCCGGGACAGGGGGCATTCGCTACACCTTC. This translates into CASSFSGTGGIRYTF.

The chain couples TRBV5-1 to TRBJ2-7, with D hard to call. Trimming took 0 bases from V and 6 from J, leaving 10 bases between them. Germline CDR1 SGHRS, CDR2 YFSETQ. The CDR3 has 13 amino acids. The CDR3 loop reads CASSLAGEREQYF. Here the CDR3 DNA reads TGCGCCAGCAGCTTGGCCGGAGAGCGCGAGCAGTACTTC.

This chain joins TRBV5-5 and TRBJ1-2; 8 nucleotides line up with TRBD1. Germline lookup yields CDR1 SGHKS and CDR2 YYEKEE (reference sequence). The CDR3 has 16 amino acids. V dropped 0 bases and J dropped 7; count of bases not matched to a gene: 11. This chain's CDR3 is CASSLGGQGAGGGYTF. Here the CDR3 DNA reads TGTGCCAGCAGCTTGGGTGGTCAGGGGGCAGGTGGTGGCTACACCTTC.

This clone showed up just once. The chain recombines TRBV5-1 with TRBJ1-2; TRBD1 matches 12 bases. Germline values: CDR1 SGHRS, CDR2 YFSETQ. V was clipped by 4 bases and J by 8 bases; unmatched bases: 9. This CDR3 is 15 amino acids long. This chain's CDR3 is CASSPAGTGGLGYTF. CDR3 in DNA: TGCGCCAGCAGCCCCGCCGGGACAGGGGGCCTCGGCTACACCTTC.

This rearrangement joins TRBV28 to TRBJ2-5, with D possibly being TRBD1 (5 bases). Between the trimmed V and J ends, which lost 6 bases and 4 bases, there was a span of 15 bases. This CDR3 has 14 residues. CDR1 MDHEN and CDR2 SYDVKM come from the germline V gene. CDR3 in DNA: TGTGCCAGCAGGGGGTGGGGCACAGGAGAGACCCAGTACTTC. Translated, it gives CASRGWGTGETQYF.

The chain is built from TRBV7-2 and TRBJ1-1; TRBD1 is a possible D gene (6 bases). This CDR3 is built from 14 residues. The V gene's germline CDR1 is SGHTA and CDR2 FQGNSA. The V gene lost 7 bases and the J gene lost 11 bases, with 23 bases spanning the gap. The DNA for the CDR3 is TGTGCCAGCAACAATCTGGACAGCTTTCAGGCCGCTTTCTTT. This codes for CASNNLDSFQAAFF. Drawing the rest from reference TRBV7-2 and TRBJ1-1, the complete variable domain is GAGVSQSPSNKVTEKGKDVELRCDPISGHTALYWYRQSLGQGLEFLIYFQGNSAPDKSGLPSDRFSAERTGGSVSTLTIQRTQQEDSAVYLCASNNLDSFQAAFFGQGTRLTVV.

The genes are TRBV19 and TRBJ1-6, with D tentatively TRBD1 (6 bases). The CDR3 is 15 residues long. Trimming shortened V by 3 bases and J by 9 bases, and 15 bases separated the two germline ends. Germline V gene lookup returns CDR1 LNHDA and CDR2 SQIVND (reference sequence). In DNA form, the CDR3 reads TGTGCCAGTAGTATTCTTTTGGGGGCGGCTTCACCCCTCCACTTT. This encodes CASSILLGAASPLHF.

The chain employs TRBV5-6 and TRBJ2-5, with D perhaps TRBD2 (5 bases). Gene TRBJ2-7 matches the end of the DNA better, so the J call may be wrong. Germline V CDR1 and CDR2: SGHDT, YYEEEE. This CDR3 has 13 residues. CDR3 region: CASSPGVTYEQYF. The CDR3 DNA reads as TGTGCCAGCAGCCCCGGGGTAACCTACGAGCAGTACTTC.

The chain combines TRBV19 with TRBJ1-1; no definite D call. This CDR3 spans 14 amino acids. Germline V gene data show CDR1 as LNHDA and CDR2 as SQIVND (reference sequence). Between the trimmed V and J ends, which lost 8 bases and 3 bases, there was a span of 16 bases. For the CDR3, the DNA is TGTGCCAGTCGACACCCACTTATGGACACTGAAGCTTTCTTT. Its translation is CASRHPLMDTEAFF.

The chain carries TRBV5-4 and TRBJ2-7, with D perhaps TRBD2 (6 bases). The CDR3 has 13 residues. CDR1 is SGHNT and CDR2 is YYREEE in the germline V gene (reference sequence). Trimming shortened V by 2 bases and J by 7 bases, and 13 bases separated the two germline ends. CDR3: CASSFGSAWEQYF. The CDR3 nucleotides read TGTGCCAGCAGCTTCGGGAGCGCGTGGGAGCAGTACTTC.

The chain combines TRBV5-4 with TRBJ1-6; 7 bases match TRBD1. The CDR3 sequence is 17 residues long. CDR1 and CDR2 (germline): SGHNT, YYREEE (reference sequence). Germline trimming cut 4 bases from V and 0 bases from J; bases unmatched to any gene: 7. The DNA for the CDR3 is TGTGCCAGCAGCCTAGGGACAGCGAGCTCCTATAATTCACCCCTCCACTTT. Protein product: CASSLGTASSYNSPLHF.

This clone was observed a handful of times. The chain is built from TRBV5-1 and TRBJ1-6; no firm D call. Germline CDR1 is SGHRS and CDR2 is YFSETQ. Trimming removed 0 bases from V and 2 bases from J, with 6 bases in between. This CDR3 is 15 amino acids long. CDR3 amino acids: CASSLDSTYNSPLHF. The DNA for the CDR3 is TGCGCCAGCAGCTTGGACAGTACCTATAATTCACCCCTCCACTTT.

The rearrangement joins TRBV15 to TRBJ1-4, with 8 bases lining up with TRBD1. Per the germline V gene, CDR1 is LNHNV and CDR2 is YYDKDF (reference sequence). The CDR3 is 15 amino acids. Losses at the gene ends were 4 bases for V and 6 bases for J; bases not matched to a gene: 7. CDR3 residues: CATSTSGQAHEKLFF. The CDR3 region has the DNA TGTGCCACCAGCACCTCGGGACAGGCCCATGAAAAACTGTTTTTT.

The chain links TRBV11-2 to TRBJ1-6; D is possibly TRBD1 (5 bases). Trimming took 3 bases from V and 1 from J, leaving 10 bases between them. There are 16 residues in the CDR3. CDR1 and CDR2 from the germline V gene are SGHAT and FQNNGV. The CDR3 bases are TGTGCCAGCAGCTTCTACAGGTTATCCTATAATTCACCCCTCCACTTT. Amino acid sequence: CASSFYRLSYNSPLHF.

The V and J genes are TRBV5-6 and TRBJ2-7, with 12 bases lining up with TRBD1. The CDR3 consists of 15 residues. Germline trimming cut 4 bases from V and 4 bases from J; bases unmatched to any gene: 6. Looked up from germline, CDR1 is SGHDT and CDR2 is YYEEEE. As DNA, the CDR3 is TGTGCCAGCAGCGCAGGGGACAGGGGGCCGTACGAGCAGTACTTC. This sequence encodes CASSAGDRGPYEQYF.

This chain joins TRBV2 and TRBJ2-1; a possible D gene is TRBD1 (7 bases). V lost 8 bases and J 3 bases, leaving 20 bases between the germline ends. CDR1 is SNHLY and CDR2 is FYNNEI in the germline V gene. There are 16 residues in the CDR3. The CDR3: CASPGGPGANYNEQFF. The CDR3 DNA reads as TGTGCCAGCCCAGGGGGACCGGGGGCCAACTACAATGAGCAGTTCTTC. The full variable domain, rest sourced from reference TRBV2 and TRBJ2-1, is EPEVTQTPSHQVTQMGQEVILRCVPISNHLYFYWYRQILGQKVEFLVSFYNNEISEKSEIFDDQFSVERPDGSNFTLKIRSTKLEDSAMYFCASPGGPGANYNEQFFGPGTRLTVL.

This clone has only a few counts. CDR3 DNA: TGCGCCAGCAGCCTCGGACTAGCGGGATCTACCGAGCAGTACTTC. This codes for CASSLGLAGSTEQYF. V gene TRBV4-1 combines with J gene TRBJ2-7, with 12 bases aligning to TRBD2. Germline-derived CDR1 and CDR2 are MGHRA and YSYEKL. CDR3 length: 15 amino acids. V shed 4 bases, J shed 6 bases, and the junction held 7 bases outside the gene matches.